Sequencing of this T cell receptor (beta chain) was carried out in a study of blood T cell repertoires in COVID-19. Produced via immunoSEQ multiplex PCR; TCRdb's table is partial and in-frame only. This sample has under 300,000 clones; around nine tenths occur once, and the top ten carry less than 2.5%. Recruits, aged roughly 18 to 100 years, lived in 25 or so US areas. V lost 3 bases and J lost 1; bases outside the gene matches: 0. CDR1 is SEHNR and CDR2 is FQNEAQ in the germline V gene (reference sequence). This CDR3 contains 13 residues. The specimen sequenced was PBMCs or T cells enriched from blood (not recorded which). The chain recombines TRBV7-9 with TRBJ2-7; 7 bases map to TRBD2. This TCR derives from a woman under 30 who had recovered from COVID-19. CDR3 DNA: TGTGCCAGCAGCTTGGGACTATCCTACGAGCAGTACTTC. Amino acid sequence: CASSLGLSYEQYF.